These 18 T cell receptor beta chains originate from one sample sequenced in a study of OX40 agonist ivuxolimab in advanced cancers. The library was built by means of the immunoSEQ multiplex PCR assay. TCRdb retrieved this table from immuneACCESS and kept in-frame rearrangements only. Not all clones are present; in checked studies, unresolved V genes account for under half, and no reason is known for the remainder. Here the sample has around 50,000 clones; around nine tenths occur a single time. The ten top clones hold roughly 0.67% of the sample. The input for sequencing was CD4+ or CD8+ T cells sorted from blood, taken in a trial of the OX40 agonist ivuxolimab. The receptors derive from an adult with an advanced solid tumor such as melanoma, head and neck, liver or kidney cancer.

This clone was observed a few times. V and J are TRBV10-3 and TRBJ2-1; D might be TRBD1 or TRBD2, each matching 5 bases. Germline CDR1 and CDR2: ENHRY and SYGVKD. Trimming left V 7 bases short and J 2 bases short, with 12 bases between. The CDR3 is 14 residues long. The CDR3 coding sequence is TGTGCCATCAAACCCGGGACGGCCTACAATGAGCAGTTCTTC. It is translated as CAIKPGTAYNEQFF.

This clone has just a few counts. In DNA form, the CDR3 reads TGTGCCAGCAGCCCCGGGACACTAGCAGGGACCCAGTACTTC. The encoded protein is CASSPGTLAGTQYF. The chain is built from TRBV11-3 and TRBJ2-5, with D perhaps being TRBD1 or TRBD2 (6 bases each). This CDR3 spans 14 amino acids. Trimming stripped 5 bases from V and 7 bases from J, with 17 bases between. In germline, CDR1 is SGHNT, CDR2 YENEEA. The variable domain in full, with the rest retrieved from reference TRBV11-3 and TRBJ2-5, is EAGVVQSPRYKIIEKKQPVAFWCNPISGHNTLYWYLQNLGQGPELLIRYENEEAVDDSQLPKDRFSAERLKGVDSTLKIQPAELGDSAVYLCASSPGTLAGTQYFGPGTRLLVL.

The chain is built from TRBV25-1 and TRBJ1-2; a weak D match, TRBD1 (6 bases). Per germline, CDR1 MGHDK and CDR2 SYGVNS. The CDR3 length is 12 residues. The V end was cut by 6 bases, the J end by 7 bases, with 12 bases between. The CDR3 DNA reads TGTGCCAGCAGCGGGGGGCCGTTTGGCTACACCTTC. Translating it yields CASSGGPFGYTF.

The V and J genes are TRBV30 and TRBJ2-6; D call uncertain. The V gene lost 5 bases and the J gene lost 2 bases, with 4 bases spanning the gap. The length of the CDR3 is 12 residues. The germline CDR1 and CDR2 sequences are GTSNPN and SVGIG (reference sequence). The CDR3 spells CAWDTGANVLTF. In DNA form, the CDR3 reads TGTGCCTGGGACACTGGGGCCAACGTCCTGACTTTC.

This CDR3 is CASSLGEASSGNTIYF. DNA for the CDR3: TGTGCCAGCAGTTTAGGTGAAGCTAGCTCTGGAAACACCATATATTTT. The gene calls are TRBV28 and TRBJ1-3; D gene unclear. V lost 2 bases to trimming and J lost 0 bases, with 11 bases between them. The length of the CDR3 is 16 residues. Germline V CDR1 and CDR2: MDHEN, SYDVKM.

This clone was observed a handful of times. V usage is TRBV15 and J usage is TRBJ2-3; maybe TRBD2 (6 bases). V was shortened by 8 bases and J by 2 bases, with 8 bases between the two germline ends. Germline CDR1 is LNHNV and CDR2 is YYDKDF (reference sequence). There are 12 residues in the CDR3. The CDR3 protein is CATAGPTDTQYF. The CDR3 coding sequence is TGTGCCACCGCGGGGCCCACAGATACGCAGTATTTT.

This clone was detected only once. CDR3 DNA: TGTGCCAGCAGGAGATATATCCAAACCTACGAGCAGTACTTC. Protein product: CASRRYIQTYEQYF. The chain links TRBV2 to TRBJ2-7; D is undetermined. The V end lost 6 bases, the J end lost 2 bases, and 14 bases lay between the germline ends. This CDR3 is built from 14 residues. CDR1 SNHLY and CDR2 FYNNEI come from the germline V gene.

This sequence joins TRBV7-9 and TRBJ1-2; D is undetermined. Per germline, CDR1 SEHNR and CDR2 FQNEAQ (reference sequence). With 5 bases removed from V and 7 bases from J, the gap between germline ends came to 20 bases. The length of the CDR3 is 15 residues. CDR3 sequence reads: CASSPRGLIGRGYTF. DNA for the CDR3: TGTGCCAGCAGCCCTCGCGGGCTGATCGGACGTGGCTACACCTTC.

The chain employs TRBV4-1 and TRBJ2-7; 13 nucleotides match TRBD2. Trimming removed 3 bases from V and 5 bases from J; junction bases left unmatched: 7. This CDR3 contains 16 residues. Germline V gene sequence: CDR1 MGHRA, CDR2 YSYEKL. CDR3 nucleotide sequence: TGCGCCAGCAGCCACGGACTAGCGGGAGCTTTCGACGAGCAGTACTTC. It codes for CASSHGLAGAFDEQYF.

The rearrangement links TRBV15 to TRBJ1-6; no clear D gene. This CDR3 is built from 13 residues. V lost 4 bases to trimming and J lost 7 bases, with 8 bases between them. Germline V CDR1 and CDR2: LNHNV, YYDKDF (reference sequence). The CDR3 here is CATSNSGNSPLHF. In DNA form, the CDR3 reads TGTGCCACCAGCAACTCGGGGAATTCACCCCTCCACTTT.

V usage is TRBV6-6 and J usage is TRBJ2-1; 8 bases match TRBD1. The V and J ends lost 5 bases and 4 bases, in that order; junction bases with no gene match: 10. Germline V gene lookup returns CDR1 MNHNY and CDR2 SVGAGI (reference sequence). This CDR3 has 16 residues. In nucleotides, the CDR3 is TGTGCCAGCAGTCCCTTTGACAGGGGAGTGTACAATGAGCAGTTCTTC. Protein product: CASSPFDRGVYNEQFF.

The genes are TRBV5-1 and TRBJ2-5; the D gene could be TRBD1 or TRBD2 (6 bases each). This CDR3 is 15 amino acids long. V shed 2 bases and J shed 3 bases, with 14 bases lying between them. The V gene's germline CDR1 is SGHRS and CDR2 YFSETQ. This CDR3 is CASSFFGGREETQYF. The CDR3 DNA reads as TGCGCCAGCAGCTTTTTTGGGGGGCGCGAAGAGACCCAGTACTTC.

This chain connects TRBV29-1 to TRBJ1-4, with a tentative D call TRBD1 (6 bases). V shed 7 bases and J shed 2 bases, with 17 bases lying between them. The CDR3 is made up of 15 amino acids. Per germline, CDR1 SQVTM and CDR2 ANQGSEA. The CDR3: CSARTDASTNEKLFF. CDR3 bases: TGCAGCGCACGGACAGACGCTTCGACTAATGAAAAACTGTTTTTT.

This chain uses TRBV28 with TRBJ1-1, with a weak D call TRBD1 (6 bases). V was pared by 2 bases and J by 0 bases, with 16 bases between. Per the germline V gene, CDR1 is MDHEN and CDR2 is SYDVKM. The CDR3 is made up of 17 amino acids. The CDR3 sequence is CASSLLDAGVLNTEAFF. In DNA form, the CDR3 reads TGTGCCAGCAGTTTACTTGACGCAGGGGTTTTGAACACTGAAGCTTTCTTT.

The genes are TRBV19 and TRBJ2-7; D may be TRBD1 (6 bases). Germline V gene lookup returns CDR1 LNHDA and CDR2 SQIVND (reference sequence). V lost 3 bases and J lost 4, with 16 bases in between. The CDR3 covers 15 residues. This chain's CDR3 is CASSILQGRMYEQYF. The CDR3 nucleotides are TGTGCCAGTAGTATTCTACAGGGAAGAATGTACGAGCAGTACTTC.

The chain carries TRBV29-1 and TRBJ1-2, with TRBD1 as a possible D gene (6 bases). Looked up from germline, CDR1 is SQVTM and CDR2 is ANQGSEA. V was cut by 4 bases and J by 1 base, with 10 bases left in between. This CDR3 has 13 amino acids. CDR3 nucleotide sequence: TGCAGCGTTGCCAGCAGGGGTAACTATGGCTACACCTTC. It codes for CSVASRGNYGYTF.

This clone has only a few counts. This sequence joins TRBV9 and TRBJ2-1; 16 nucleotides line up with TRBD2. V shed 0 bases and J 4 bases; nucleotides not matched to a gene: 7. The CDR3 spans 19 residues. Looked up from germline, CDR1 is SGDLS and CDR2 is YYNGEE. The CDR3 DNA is TGTGCCAGCAGCGTAGAGTCGGGACTAGCGGGAGGGAGGTACAATGAGCAGTTCTTC. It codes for CASSVESGLAGGRYNEQFF.

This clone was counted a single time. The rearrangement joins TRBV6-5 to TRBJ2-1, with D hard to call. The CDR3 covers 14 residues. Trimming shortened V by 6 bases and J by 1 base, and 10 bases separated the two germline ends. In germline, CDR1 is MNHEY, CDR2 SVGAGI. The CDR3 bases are TGTGCCAGCAGGGCCGAAGATTCCTACAATGAGCAGTTCTTC. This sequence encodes CASRAEDSYNEQFF.